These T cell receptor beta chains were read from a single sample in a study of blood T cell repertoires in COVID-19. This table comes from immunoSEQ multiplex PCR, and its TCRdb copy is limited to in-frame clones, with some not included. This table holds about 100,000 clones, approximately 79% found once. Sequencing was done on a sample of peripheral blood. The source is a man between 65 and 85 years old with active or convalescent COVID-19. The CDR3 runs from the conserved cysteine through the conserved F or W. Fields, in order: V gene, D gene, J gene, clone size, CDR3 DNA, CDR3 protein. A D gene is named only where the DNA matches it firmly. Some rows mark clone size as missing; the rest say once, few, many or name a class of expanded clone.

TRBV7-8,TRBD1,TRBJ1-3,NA,TGTGCCAGCAGCTTTGACAGGGTATTTGTAGAAAACACCATATATTTT,CASSFDRVFVENTIYF
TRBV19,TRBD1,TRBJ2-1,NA,TGTGCCAGTACCCTGGGGACAGGTATCTACAATGAGCAGTTCTTC,CASTLGTGIYNEQFF
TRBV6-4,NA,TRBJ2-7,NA,TGTGCCAGCAGTGGGGACTTCTCCTACGAGCAGTACTTC,CASSGDFSYEQYF
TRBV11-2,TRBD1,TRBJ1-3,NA,TGTGCCAGCAGCACGGACAGGGCTAGCTCTGGAAACACCATATATTTT,CASSTDRASSGNTIYF
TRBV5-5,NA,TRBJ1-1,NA,TGTGCCAGCAGCTTGGAAGGGGTCACTGAAGCTTTCTTT,CASSLEGVTEAFF
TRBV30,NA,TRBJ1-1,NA,TGTGCCTCGAGTCCGGGGAACACTGAAGCTTTCTTT,CASSPGNTEAFF
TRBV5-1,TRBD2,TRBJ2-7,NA,TGCGCCAGCAGCTTGGGCGGGCTAGCGGGGGGCCAGTCCTACGAGCAGTACTTC,CASSLGGLAGGQSYEQYF
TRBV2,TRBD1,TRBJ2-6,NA,TGTGCCAGCAGGGGACAGGGGGCGCTTGGGGCCAACGTCCTGACTTTC,CASRGQGALGANVLTF
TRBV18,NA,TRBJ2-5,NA,TGTGCCAGCTCACCGTCACAGGGTATCAAAGAGACCCAGTACTTC,CASSPSQGIKETQYF
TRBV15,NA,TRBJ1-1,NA,TGTGCCACCAGCAGAGGGCGGCAGGGGACTTTCTTT,CATSRGRQGTFF
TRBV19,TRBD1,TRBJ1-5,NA,TGTGCCAGTAGTGAGGGGACAGGGGGCGGCAATCAGCCCCAGCATTTT,CASSEGTGGGNQPQHF
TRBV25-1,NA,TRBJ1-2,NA,TGTGCCAGCAGACCCCAGGGAGGTTATGGCTACACCTTC,CASRPQGGYGYTF
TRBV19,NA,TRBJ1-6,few,TGTGCCAGTAGTTTACCCAGGCAAACCAATTCACCCCTCCACTTT,CASSLPRQTNSPLHF
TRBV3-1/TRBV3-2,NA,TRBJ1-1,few,TGTGCCAGCAGCCAAAGAGGGTGGGGCACTGAAGCTTTCTTT,CASSQRGWGTEAFF
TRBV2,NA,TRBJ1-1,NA,TGTGCCAGCAGGAGGCAAAACACTGAAGCTTTCTTT,CASRRQNTEAFF
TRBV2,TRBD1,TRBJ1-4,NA,TGTGCCAGCAGGGGACCGGGACAGGGTGGTGAAAAACTGTTTTTT,CASRGPGQGGEKLFF
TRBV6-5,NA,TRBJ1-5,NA,TGTGCCAGCAGCAACAGGCGGGGGACCCAGCATTTT,CASSNRRGTQHF
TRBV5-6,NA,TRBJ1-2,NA,TGTGCCAGCAGCTTTCTGGGTGGAGTAAGAGATGGCTACACCTTC,CASSFLGGVRDGYTF
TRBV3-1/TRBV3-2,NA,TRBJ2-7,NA,TGTGCCAGCAGCCAAGATTGGGCATATCAACGGGAGCAGTACTTC,CASSQDWAYQREQYF
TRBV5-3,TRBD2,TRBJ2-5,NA,TGTGCCAGAAGCTCGGGGACTAGCGGGGGGCCTAGGTACCAAGAGACCCAGTACTTC,CARSSGTSGGPRYQETQYF
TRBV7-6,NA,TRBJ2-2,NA,TGTGCCAGCAGCTTATATCAGGGGTTCAGCACCGGGGAGCTGTTTTTT,CASSLYQGFSTGELFF
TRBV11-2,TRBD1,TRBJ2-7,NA,TGTGCCAGCAGCTTAGTCGCAGGGGGCGTTGAGCAGTACTTC,CASSLVAGGVEQYF
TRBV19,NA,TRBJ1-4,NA,TGTGCCAGTAGCCGGGAGGGTTATAATGAAAAACTGTTTTTT,CASSREGYNEKLFF
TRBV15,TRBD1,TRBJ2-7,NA,TGTGCCACCAGCAGGACAGGGGGATACGGCTACGAGCAGTACTTC,CATSRTGGYGYEQYF
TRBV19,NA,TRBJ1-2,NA,TGTGCCAGTAGTATAACGACAGGAAACTATGGCTACACCTTC,CASSITTGNYGYTF
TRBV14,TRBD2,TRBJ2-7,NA,TGTGCCAGCAGCGAGGGACTAGCGGTTTCCTACGAGCAGTACTTC,CASSEGLAVSYEQYF
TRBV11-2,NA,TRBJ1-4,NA,TGTGCCAGCAGCTTCGAACAGGGTAATCGCGGTGAAAAACTGTTTTTT,CASSFEQGNRGEKLFF
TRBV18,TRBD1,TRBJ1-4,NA,TGTGCCAGCTCCCAAACAGGGGGCGCATGGGATGAAAAACTGTTTTTT,CASSQTGGAWDEKLFF
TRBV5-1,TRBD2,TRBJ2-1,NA,TGCGCCAGCAGGCTCCTAGCGGGAGTCGCGAATGAGCAGTTCTTC,CASRLLAGVANEQFF
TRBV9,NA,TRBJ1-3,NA,TGTGCCAGCAGCCCTAGAAGGTCCGGCTCTGGAAACACCATATATTTT,CASSPRRSGSGNTIYF
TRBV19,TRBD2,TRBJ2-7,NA,TGTGCCAGTAGTATGAGGTCTAGCGGGAGGAGCTACGAGCAGTACTTC,CASSMRSSGRSYEQYF
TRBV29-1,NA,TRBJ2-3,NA,TGCAGCGTTGAACCCAGCGGTTCTCCTAGCACAGATACGCAGTATTTT,CSVEPSGSPSTDTQYF
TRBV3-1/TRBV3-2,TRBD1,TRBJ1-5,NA,TGTGCCAGCAGCCAAGGACAGGGGAGGCATCAGCCCCAGCATTTT,CASSQGQGRHQPQHF
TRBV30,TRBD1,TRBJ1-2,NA,TGTGCCCGCGGACAGGGTAACTATGGCTACACCTTC,CARGQGNYGYTF
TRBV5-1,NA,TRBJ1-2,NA,TGCGCCAGCAGCTCGGTCGGGGATGGCTACACCTTC,CASSSVGDGYTF
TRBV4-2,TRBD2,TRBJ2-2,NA,TGTGCCAGCAGCCAGGGACTAGCGGGCACCGGGGAGCTGTTTTTT,CASSQGLAGTGELFF